One and the same sample provided the 17 T cell receptor beta chains below, sequenced in a study of blood T cell repertoires in COVID-19. Method: immunoSEQ multiplex PCR; TCRdb's copy keeps in-frame clones and lacks some. Among around 240,000 clones, 84% were seen once, and the ten largest hold 1.4%. The sequencing sample was made of peripheral blood. These receptors all stem from a woman aged 40 to 50 who had recovered from COVID-19.

The V call is TRBV9, the J call TRBJ1-1; D is undetermined. With 2 bases removed from V and 0 bases from J, the gap between germline ends came to 8 bases. Looked up from germline, CDR1 is SGDLS and CDR2 is YYNGEE. This CDR3 comprises 14 residues. The CDR3 DNA reads as TGTGCCAGCAGCGTTTACGACTTGAACACTGAAGCTTTCTTT. Its translation is CASSVYDLNTEAFF.

V and J are TRBV19 and TRBJ1-2; a weak D match, TRBD1 (6 bases). V gave up 7 bases and J gave up 4 bases, with 13 bases separating them. CDR1 is LNHDA and CDR2 is SQIVND in the germline V gene (reference sequence). CDR3 size: 13 residues. As DNA, the CDR3 is TGTGCCAGTACCACAACAGGGAGCTATGGCTACACCTTC. This codes for CASTTTGSYGYTF.

This chain joins TRBV5-1 and TRBJ2-5; 10 bases are shared with TRBD2. V lost 1 base, J lost 5 bases, and 5 bases stayed unmatched. The CDR3 covers 15 residues. Germline V gives CDR1 SGHRS, CDR2 YFSETQ. CDR3 region: CASSLSLAGDETQYF. The CDR3 DNA is TGCGCCAGCAGCTTGTCCCTAGCGGGGGATGAGACCCAGTACTTC.

This clone has ten or more counts. The chain is built from TRBV30 and TRBJ1-4, with 9 bases matching TRBD1. V was pared by 5 bases and J by 7 bases, with 8 bases of the junction left unmatched. CDR1 is GTSNPN and CDR2 is SVGIG in the germline V gene (reference sequence). The CDR3 contains 14 residues. The CDR3, as DNA: TGTGCCTGGTCTTCCGGGACAGGGAGTGAAAAACTGTTTTTT. Its protein product is CAWSSGTGSEKLFF.

This chain connects TRBV30 to TRBJ2-5, with a weak D call TRBD1 (5 bases). The CDR3 is made up of 13 amino acids. Germline V gene sequence: CDR1 GTSNPN, CDR2 SVGIG (reference sequence). Trimming pared 3 bases from V and 2 bases from J, leaving 10 bases between. The CDR3 region has the DNA TGTGCCTGGAGCCCAGACAGTCAAGAGACCCAGTACTTC. Translated, it gives CAWSPDSQETQYF.

The rearrangement joins TRBV7-9 to TRBJ2-1, with 14 bases identical to TRBD2. V lost 2 bases, J lost 8 bases, and 5 bases stayed unmatched. The CDR3 extends over 16 amino acids. Germline V gene lookup returns CDR1 SEHNR and CDR2 FQNEAQ (reference sequence). The CDR3 here is CASSLYGLAGGDEQFF. DNA for the CDR3: TGTGCCAGCAGCTTATACGGACTAGCGGGGGGTGATGAGCAGTTCTTC.

V gene TRBV28 combines with J gene TRBJ1-2, with a possible D match to TRBD1 (6 bases). The CDR3 is made up of 12 amino acids. Germline-derived CDR1 and CDR2 are MDHEN and SYDVKM. Between the trimmed V and J ends, which lost 6 bases and 6 bases, there was a span of 11 bases. In DNA, the CDR3 is TGTGCCAGCAGCTCGACAGGAGATGGCTACACCTTC. Protein sequence: CASSSTGDGYTF.

This chain connects TRBV20-1 to TRBJ2-5; TRBD2 agrees at 7 bases. V lost 4 bases to trimming and J lost 7 bases; unmatched junction nucleotides: 6. Germline V gives CDR1 DFQATT, CDR2 SNEGSKA (reference sequence). The CDR3 totals 12 residues. The CDR3 spells CSANERGGTQYF. The CDR3 nucleotides read TGCAGTGCTAATGAGCGGGGTGGGACCCAGTACTTC.

CDR3 amino acids: CASSRNWFPYEQYF. The CDR3 DNA is TGTGCCAGCAGTCGCAACTGGTTCCCCTACGAGCAGTACTTC. The rearrangement links TRBV3-1 (or the pseudogene TRBV3-2) to TRBJ2-7; D gene unclear. Germline CDR1 is LGHDT and CDR2 is YNNKEL (reference sequence). V was trimmed by 6 bases and J by 2 bases, leaving 14 bases between them. The length of the CDR3 is 14 residues.

This clone was counted between two and nine times. The gene calls are TRBV4-2 and TRBJ1-3; possible D gene TRBD1, 5 bases. In germline, CDR1 is LGHNA, CDR2 YNFKEQ. V gave up 4 bases and J gave up 8 bases, with 15 bases separating them. There are 14 residues in the CDR3. CDR3 nucleotides: TGTGCCAGCAGCCCAAGCGGTGGAGGGGACACCATATATTTT. Protein: CASSPSGGGDTIYF.

CDR3 sequence (DNA): TGTGCCAGTTCGCTCGGGGGTTGGGATGAGCAGTTCTTC. It codes for CASSLGGWDEQFF. The J gene is TRBJ2-1, the V gene TRBV19, with D maybe TRBD2 (6 bases). The CDR3 runs to 13 residues. Germline CDR1 LNHDA, CDR2 SQIVND (reference sequence). V lost 8 bases and J lost 8, with 16 bases in between. The variable domain in full, completed from reference TRBV19 and TRBJ2-1, reads DGGITQSPKYLFRKEGQNVTLSCEQNLNHDAMYWYRQDPGQGLRLIYYSQIVNDFQKGDIAEGYSVSREKKESFPLTVTSAQKNPTAFYLCASSLGGWDEQFFGPGTRLTVL.

The chain links TRBV28 to TRBJ1-2; 10 bases match TRBD1. The J segment lost 3 bases and the V segment lost 1 base, leaving 8 bases of the junction unmatched. CDR3 length: 17 amino acids. The V gene's germline CDR1 is MDHEN and CDR2 SYDVKM. The CDR3: CASSLYHSGTGDYGYTF. As DNA, the CDR3 is TGTGCCAGCAGTTTATATCATTCCGGGACAGGGGACTATGGCTACACCTTC.

This sequence joins TRBV24-1 and TRBJ1-4, with D perhaps matching TRBD1 (6 bases). V lost 4 bases and J 8 bases, leaving 22 bases between the germline ends. Germline assignment: CDR1 KGHDR and CDR2 SFDVKD. The CDR3 runs 17 residues. CDR3 in DNA: TGTGCCACCAGTGAAACAAAAACAGGGCCTACCCCCGAAAAACTGTTTTTT. It is translated as CATSETKTGPTPEKLFF.

The chain employs TRBV27 and TRBJ2-2; 7 nucleotides align to TRBD2. Germline CDR1 and CDR2: MNHEY and SMNVEV (reference sequence). The CDR3 length is 13 residues. V trimming: 3 bases; J trimming: 8 bases; junction bases outside the gene matches: 3. The CDR3 protein is CASSFGTTGELFF. The CDR3 bases are TGTGCCAGCAGTTTTGGGACTACGGGGGAGCTGTTTTTT.

The chain has TRBV9 and TRBJ2-7; perhaps TRBD2 as D (6 bases). CDR1 SGDLS and CDR2 YYNGEE come from the germline V gene. The CDR3 is 15 amino acids. Trimming stripped 0 bases from V and 2 bases from J, with 12 bases between. The CDR3 coding sequence is TGTGCCAGCAGCGTAGCGGGAGCCTCCACCTACGAGCAGTACTTC. Its protein is CASSVAGASTYEQYF.

The chain links TRBV3-1 (or the pseudogene TRBV3-2) to TRBJ2-2; the D gene is possibly TRBD1 (5 bases). Germline V gene data show CDR1 as LGHDT and CDR2 as YNNKEL (reference sequence). V lost 1 base to trimming and J lost 0 bases, with 15 bases between them. This CDR3 has 18 residues. The CDR3 loop reads CASSQGADRPTNTGELFF. The CDR3, as DNA: TGTGCCAGCAGCCAAGGAGCAGACAGACCTACGAACACCGGGGAGCTGTTTTTT.

V is TRBV2 and J is TRBJ2-7; 7 positions match TRBD1. This CDR3 comprises 15 residues. The V segment lost 8 bases and the J segment 8 bases; nucleotides outside the gene matches: 18. The V gene's germline CDR1 is SNHLY and CDR2 FYNNEI. DNA for the CDR3: TGTGCCAGCCGAAGTCCCGGGACAGTCGAATTGCAGCAGTACTTC. This translates into CASRSPGTVELQQYF.